This TCR beta chain was profiled in a study of blood T cell repertoires in COVID-19. The wider study: The cDNA or gDNA used as material had been derived from T cells, B-cell-depleted T cells, or PBMCs.

V lost 4 bases, J lost 1 base, and 7 bases stayed unmatched. Germline values: CDR1 LNHDA, CDR2 SQIVND (reference sequence). The CDR3 is made up of 16 amino acids. TCRdb keeps only in-frame clones here, not all; method: immunoSEQ multiplex PCR. The sample holds 110,000 to 150,000 clones, about nine tenths seen once. The sequence derives from a man in his fifties or sixties with active or convalescent COVID-19. The specimen sequenced was peripheral blood. V usage is TRBV19 and J usage is TRBJ2-3; 8 bases line up with TRBD1. This CDR3 is CASSTYQGAGTDTQYF. The CDR3 nucleotides read TGTGCCAGTAGTACCTACCAGGGGGCCGGCACAGATACGCAGTATTTT.